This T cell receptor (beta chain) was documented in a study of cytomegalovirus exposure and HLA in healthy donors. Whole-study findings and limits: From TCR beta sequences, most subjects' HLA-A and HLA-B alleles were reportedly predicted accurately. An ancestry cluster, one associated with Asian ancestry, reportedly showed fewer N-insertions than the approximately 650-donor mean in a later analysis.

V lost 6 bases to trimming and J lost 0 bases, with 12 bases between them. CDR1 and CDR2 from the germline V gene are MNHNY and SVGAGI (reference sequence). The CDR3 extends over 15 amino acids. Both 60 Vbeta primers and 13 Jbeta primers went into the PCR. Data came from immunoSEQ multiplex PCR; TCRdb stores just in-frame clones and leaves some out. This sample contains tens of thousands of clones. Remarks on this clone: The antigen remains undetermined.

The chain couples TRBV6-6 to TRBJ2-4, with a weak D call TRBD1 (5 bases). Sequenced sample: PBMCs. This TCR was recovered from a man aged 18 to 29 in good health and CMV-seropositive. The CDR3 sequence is CASSHDRGAKNIQYF. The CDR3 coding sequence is TGTGCCAGCAGCCATGATAGGGGAGCCAAAAACATTCAGTACTTC.